Each of the 10 T cell receptor beta chains below was sequenced from the same sample in a study of T cell responses to AZD1222 COVID-19 vaccine. Libraries were prepared by immunoSEQ multiplex PCR; TCRdb keeps only in-frame clonotypes and omits some of them. The sample comprises roughly 140,000 clones, approximately 88% of which are singletons, and 3% to 4% rests with the top ten. The sequencing here drew on peripheral blood, taken on day 0 of MenACWY control vaccination. The receptor source for this set is an adult in good health.

V usage is TRBV12-5 and J usage is TRBJ2-6; D may correspond to TRBD1 or TRBD2 (6 bases each). Trimming cost V 3 bases and J 5 bases, with 14 bases left between them. Germline values: CDR1 LGHNT, CDR2 FRNRAP. This CDR3 has 16 amino acids. The chain's CDR3 is CASGFFRGTWANVLTF. In nucleotides, the CDR3 is TGTGCTAGTGGTTTTTTTAGGGGGACTTGGGCCAACGTCCTGACTTTC.

This rearrangement joins TRBV7-2 to TRBJ2-3; 13 bases match TRBD2. The CDR3 has 16 residues. Per germline, CDR1 SGHTA and CDR2 FQGNSA. With 5 bases clipped from V and 4 bases from J, the junction kept 6 bases outside the gene matches. The CDR3, as DNA: TGTGCCAGCAGCCGGCGACTAGCGGGAGGCCCAGATACGCAGTATTTT. Translating it yields CASSRRLAGGPDTQYF.

This clone occurred once. This rearrangement joins TRBV6-5 to TRBJ1-2; 10 bases fit TRBD1. The CDR3 runs to 14 residues. Looked up from germline, CDR1 is MNHEY and CDR2 is SVGAGI. J lost 5 bases, V lost 10 bases, and 10 bases had no gene match. CDR3 in amino acids: CATERTGGDYGYTF. The CDR3, as DNA: TGTGCCACCGAAAGGACAGGGGGTGATTATGGCTACACCTTC.

The chain joins TRBV3-1 (or the pseudogene TRBV3-2) to TRBJ1-3; D possibly corresponds to TRBD1 (5 bases). The V gene's germline CDR1 is LGHDT and CDR2 YNNKEL (reference sequence). V dropped 10 bases and J dropped 7 bases, with 14 bases sitting between them. This CDR3 is 12 amino acids long. For the CDR3, the DNA is TGTGCCACCACCGACAGTCGTAACACCATATATTTT. It yields the protein CATTDSRNTIYF.

The chain recombines TRBV30 with TRBJ1-1; no firm D call. V gave up 0 bases and J gave up 1 base, with 6 bases separating them. There are 13 residues in the CDR3. CDR1 and CDR2 from the germline V gene are GTSNPN and SVGIG (reference sequence). For the CDR3, the DNA is TGTGCCTGGAGTGTACGCAGGAACACTGAAGCTTTCTTT. This encodes CAWSVRRNTEAFF.

V gene TRBV28 combines with J gene TRBJ1-4, with D perhaps TRBD1 (5 bases). The ends were cut back, 7 bases at V and 4 bases at J, with 7 bases in the middle. Looked up from germline, CDR1 is MDHEN and CDR2 is SYDVKM. The CDR3 is 12 residues long. The DNA of the CDR3 is TGTGCCAGCAACCAGGGTAATGAAAAACTGTTTTTT. Its translation is CASNQGNEKLFF.

Only one count was recorded for this clone. This sequence joins TRBV27 and TRBJ1-4; D may be TRBD1 (5 bases). There are 12 residues in the CDR3. V lost 8 bases and J 8 bases, leaving 12 bases between the germline ends. Germline lookup yields CDR1 MNHEY and CDR2 SMNVEV (reference sequence). The CDR3 DNA sequence: TGTGCCAGCGGGGACCCCGGGGAAAAACTGTTTTTT. Its translation is CASGDPGEKLFF.

V and J are TRBV11-2 and TRBJ1-2; 11 nucleotides align to TRBD1. The CDR3 contains 14 residues. The V segment lost 5 bases and the J segment 1 base; nucleotides outside the gene matches: 0. Germline loops: CDR1 SGHAT, CDR2 FQNNGV. CDR3 loop: CASSGTGGNYGYTF. In DNA form, the CDR3 reads TGTGCCAGCAGCGGGACAGGGGGTAACTATGGCTACACCTTC.

The V gene is TRBV24-1, the J gene TRBJ2-2; 7 nucleotides line up with TRBD1. CDR1 is KGHDR, CDR2 SFDVKD, per germline. This CDR3 region has 18 residues. Trimming took 3 bases from V and 0 from J; bases not matched to a gene: 9. CDR3 amino acids: CATSDGDRFHPNTGELFF. CDR3 DNA sequence: TGTGCCACCAGTGATGGGGACAGATTCCACCCGAACACCGGGGAGCTGTTTTTT.

This chain links TRBV5-4 with TRBJ1-2; D is undetermined. There are 15 residues in the CDR3. Germline V CDR1 and CDR2: SGHNT, YYREEE (reference sequence). The V and J ends lost 4 bases and 4 bases respectively, with 17 bases between them. In DNA, the CDR3 is TGTGCCAGCAGCACTCCCGGAGGGTGGAGCTATGGCTACACCTTC. The encoded protein is CASSTPGGWSYGYTF.